One sample yielded the 7 T cell receptor beta chains listed below, sequenced in a study of cytomegalovirus exposure and HLA in healthy donors. The PCR had 60 Vbeta and 13 Jbeta primers. This table comes from immunoSEQ multiplex PCR, and its TCRdb copy is limited to in-frame clones, with some not included. The table lists roughly 200,000 clones, about three quarters of them singletons. The sequencing input was PBMCs. The receptor source for this set is a woman in her thirties in good health and CMV-seropositive.

This clone has just a few counts. CDR3 bases: TGTGCCAGCAGCTCCTACTTCCGGGACAGGGGGCACTTTAGAAATGGCTACACCTTC. Its protein is CASSSYFRDRGHFRNGYTF. The rearrangement joins TRBV11-3 to TRBJ1-2; 12 positions agree with TRBD1. This CDR3 has 19 residues. In germline, CDR1 is SGHNT, CDR2 YENEEA. The J segment lost 6 bases and the V segment lost 4 bases, leaving 18 bases of the junction unmatched.

V usage is TRBV5-5 and J usage is TRBJ2-3; D is perhaps TRBD1 (5 bases). The CDR3 has 15 residues. Germline assignment: CDR1 SGHKS and CDR2 YYEKEE (reference sequence). Trimming pared 4 bases from V and 0 bases from J, leaving 12 bases between. In DNA, the CDR3 is TGTGCCAGCAGCCCACCAGGGTACAGCACAGATACGCAGTATTTT. This codes for CASSPPGYSTDTQYF.

The chain links TRBV28 to TRBJ1-5; 11 bases line up with TRBD1. V was pared by 6 bases and J by 5 bases, with 6 bases of the junction left unmatched. CDR1 and CDR2 (germline): MDHEN, SYDVKM. This CDR3 has 15 residues. This chain's CDR3 is CASREDRGLHQPQHF. The CDR3, as DNA: TGTGCCAGCAGAGAGGACAGGGGGCTTCATCAGCCCCAGCATTTT.

The V and J genes are TRBV9 and TRBJ1-3; D is possibly TRBD1 (6 bases). V lost 0 bases, J lost 4 bases, and 11 bases lay in between. Germline-derived CDR1 and CDR2 are SGDLS and YYNGEE. The CDR3 runs 15 residues. The CDR3 protein is CASSVGGGQGNTIYF. The CDR3 DNA is TGTGCCAGCAGCGTAGGAGGTGGACAGGGAAACACCATATATTTT.

The V and J genes are TRBV5-1 and TRBJ2-3; 8 bases line up with TRBD2. Germline V lookup: CDR1 SGHRS, CDR2 YFSETQ. This CDR3 region has 16 residues. The V segment lost 2 bases and the J segment 2 bases; nucleotides outside the gene matches: 7. CDR3 residues: CASSFGAGDYTDTQYF. CDR3 coding DNA: TGCGCCAGCAGCTTCGGAGCGGGGGACTACACAGATACGCAGTATTTT.

The chain links TRBV28 to TRBJ1-2, with unresolved D. Germline CDR1 is MDHEN and CDR2 is SYDVKM. The CDR3 covers 12 residues. Between the trimmed V and J ends, which lost 4 bases and 8 bases, there was a span of 11 bases. This chain's CDR3 is CASSSLGEGYTF. CDR3 nucleotide sequence: TGTGCCAGCAGTTCTTTAGGAGAGGGCTACACCTTC.

This rearrangement joins TRBV7-2 to TRBJ2-1; 7 nucleotides line up with TRBD2. This CDR3 has 14 amino acids. J was trimmed by 9 bases and V by 5 bases; bases with no gene match: 10. Per germline, CDR1 SGHTA and CDR2 FQGNSA. The CDR3: CASSTGTITGEQFF. CDR3 sequence (DNA): TGTGCCAGCAGCACCGGGACTATCACAGGTGAGCAGTTCTTC.